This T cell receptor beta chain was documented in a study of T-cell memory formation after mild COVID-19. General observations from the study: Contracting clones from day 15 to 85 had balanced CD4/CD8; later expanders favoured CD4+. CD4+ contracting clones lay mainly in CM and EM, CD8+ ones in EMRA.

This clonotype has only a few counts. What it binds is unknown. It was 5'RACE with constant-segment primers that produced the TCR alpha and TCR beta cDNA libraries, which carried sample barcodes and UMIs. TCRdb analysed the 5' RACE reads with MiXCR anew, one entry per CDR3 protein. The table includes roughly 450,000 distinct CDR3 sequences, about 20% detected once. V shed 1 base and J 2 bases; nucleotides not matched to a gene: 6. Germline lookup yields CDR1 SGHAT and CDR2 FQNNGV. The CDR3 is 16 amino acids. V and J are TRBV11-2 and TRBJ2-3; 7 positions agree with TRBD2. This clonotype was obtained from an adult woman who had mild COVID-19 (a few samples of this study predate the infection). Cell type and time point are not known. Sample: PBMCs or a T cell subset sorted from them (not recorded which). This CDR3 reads CASSLGAGRYTDTQYF. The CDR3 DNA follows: TGTGCCAGCAGCTTAGGAGCGGGGAGATACACAGATACGCAGTATTTT. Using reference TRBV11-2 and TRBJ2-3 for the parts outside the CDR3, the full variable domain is EAGVAQSPRYKIIEKRQSVAFWCNPISGHATLYWYQQILGQGPKLLIQFQNNGVVDDSQLPKDRFSAERLKGVDSTLKIQPAKLEDSAVYLCASSLGAGRYTDTQYFGPGTRLTVL.